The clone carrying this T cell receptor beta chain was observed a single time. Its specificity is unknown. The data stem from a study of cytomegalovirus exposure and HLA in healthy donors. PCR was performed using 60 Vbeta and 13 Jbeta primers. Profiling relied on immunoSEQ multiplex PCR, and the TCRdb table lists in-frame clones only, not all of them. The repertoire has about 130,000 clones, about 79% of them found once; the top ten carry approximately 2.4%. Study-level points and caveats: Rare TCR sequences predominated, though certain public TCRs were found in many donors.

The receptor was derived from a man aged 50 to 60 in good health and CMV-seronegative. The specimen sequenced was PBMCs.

The chain's CDR3 is CASSIYWGQANTEAFF. DNA for the CDR3: TGTGCCAGTAGTATCTATTGGGGACAGGCGAACACTGAAGCTTTCTTT. V is TRBV19 and J is TRBJ1-1, with 8 positions matching TRBD1. The germline V gene has CDR1 LNHDA and CDR2 SQIVND (reference sequence). This CDR3 is built from 16 residues. J gave up 1 base and V 3 bases, and 7 bases lay outside the gene matches.